The clone carrying this T cell receptor (beta chain) was counted at least ten times. Its target is not known. In TCRdb, the 5' RACE reads were re-called with MiXCR into one record per CDR3 protein. The data hold fewer than 85,000 distinct CDR3 sequences, with around 4.7% observed a single time. The time point is: longitudinal time-point 3. Where libraries were unsorted, they were derived from 2 million PBMCs stored at -80 degrees C. The sample is drawn from a study of neurological immune-mediated disorders. Study-wide results and limits: Phylogenetic analysis grouped 18 of 34 multiple sclerosis patients' repertoires together, suggesting a possible repertoire signature.

Trimming removed 4 bases at V and 8 bases at J, with 20 bases between. Per germline, CDR1 SGHDN and CDR2 FVKESK. The CDR3 has 15 amino acids. The clonotype was recovered from a woman aged 55-70 years with multiple sclerosis. The rearrangement joins TRBV14 to TRBJ1-2, with D maybe TRBD1 (5 bases). The sample was PBMCs. In DNA form, the CDR3 reads TGTGCCAGCAGCCCCACACTTAGGGGCCAGGGAGGCTACACCTTC. Translated: CASSPTLRGQGGYTF. The full variable domain, in which reference TRBV14 and TRBJ1-2 provide the parts outside the CDR3, is EAGVTQFPSHSVIEKGQTVTLRCDPISGHDNLYWYRRVMGKEIKFLLHFVKESKQDESGMPNNRFLAERTGGTYSTLKVQPAELEDSGVYFCASSPTLRGQGGYTFGSGTRLTVV.